The rows below give T cell receptor beta chains drawn from one sample of a study of T cells in Graves' hyperthyroidism and ophthalmopathy. TCRdb itself ran the multiplex PCR reads through MiXCR, one entry per CDR3 protein. The sample includes 300,000 to 400,000 distinct CDR3 sequences, around 13% of them seen just once. The sample consisted of blood. The origin of the receptors is a woman between 18 and 29 years old with Graves' hyperthyroidism. Each CDR3 is given with its conserved first and last residue. A D gene is named only where the DNA matches it firmly. Expanded clones are given a class, and other clones once, few, many or no size at all.

TRBD1 TRBJ1-2 14 TRBV6-1 few CASSVRDRYSGYTF TGTGCCAGCAGTGTAAGGGACAGGTACTCTGGCTACACCTTC
NA TRBJ2-3 15 TRBV7-2 many CASSLLSGVTDTQYF TGTGCCAGCAGCTTACTCAGCGGAGTCACAGATACGCAGTATTTT
NA TRBJ1-4 13 TRBV7-8 NA CASSLGWDEKLFF TGTGCCAGCAGCTTAGGGTGGGACGAAAAACTGTTTTTT
NA TRBJ2-3 16 TRBV6-1 many CASRHRSSWGRSTQYF TGTGCCAGCAGACACCGATCCTCTTGGGGGCGGTCAACGCAGTATTTT
NA TRBJ2-1 14 TRBV5-6 many CASSSTGFRNEQFF TGTGCCAGCAGCTCTACAGGGTTTAGAAATGAGCAGTTCTTC
TRBD1 TRBJ1-6 14 TRBV2 once CASMWTGLNSPLYF TGTGCCAGCATGTGGACAGGATTAAATTCACCCCTCTACTTT
TRBD2 TRBJ2-3 16 TRBV5-1 NA CASSLADFGTSDAQYF TGCGCCAGCAGCTTGGCGGACTTCGGGACTAGCGATGCGCAGTATTTT
TRBD1 TRBJ2-6 14 TRBV20-1 many CSASRGSGANVLTF TGCAGTGCTTCCAGGGGGTCTGGGGCCAACGTCCTGACTTTC
NA TRBJ2-1 13 TRBV20-1 NA CSARLTAGNEQFF TGCAGTGCTCGTTTAACCGCAGGGAATGAGCAGTTCTTC
NA TRBJ1-4 16 TRBV11-2 many CASSTRDGTTNEKLFF TGTGCCAGCTCCACACGGGACGGGACAACTAATGAAAAACTGTTTTTT
TRBD1 TRBJ1-1 14 TRBV6-2/TRBV6-3 NA CASSPGTGAGEAFF TGTGCCAGCAGTCCCGGGACAGGGGCTGGTGAAGCTTTCTTT
NA TRBJ1-1 12 TRBV13 many CASSSWTTEAFF TGTGCCAGCAGCAGTTGGACCACTGAAGCTTTCTTT
TRBD2 TRBJ2-7 13 TRBV27 many CASSGTSLYEQYF TGTGCCAGCAGTGGGACTAGCCTGTACGAGCAGTACTTC
NA TRBJ2-6 15 TRBV7-2 few CASSLRQAGADVLTF TGTGCCAGCAGCTTAAGACAGGCTGGGGCCGACGTCCTGACTTTC
NA TRBJ2-2 13 TRBV2 few CASSDDSGTEMFF TGTGCCAGCAGTGATGATTCCGGGACCGAGATGTTTTTT
TRBD1 TRBJ2-5 15 TRBV4-1 NA CASSQGDRGVETQYF TGCGCCAGCAGCCAAGGAGACAGGGGGGTTGAGACCCAGTACTTC
NA TRBJ1-1 14 TRBV28 many CASSSLGLRTEAFF TGTGCCAGCAGTTCCCTGGGATTAAGGACTGAAGCTTTCTTT
NA TRBJ1-1 15 TRBV6-2/TRBV6-3 many CASTDNSGTNTEAFF TGTGCCAGCACCGACAACTCAGGGACGAACACTGAAGCTTTCTTT
TRBD1 TRBJ1-4 15 TRBV7-3 many CASSSGRGQGEKLFF TGTGCCAGCAGCTCAGGGAGGGGACAGGGGGAAAAACTGTTTTTT
TRBD2 TRBJ2-7 15 TRBV7-2 many CASSPTSGSTYEQYF TGTGCCAGCAGCCCGACTAGCGGGAGCACCTACGAGCAGTACTTC
NA TRBJ1-5 13 TRBV12-3/TRBV12-4 many CASRAGSNQPQHF TGTGCCAGCAGGGCGGGAAGCAATCAGCCCCAGCATTTT
NA TRBJ2-7 12 TRBV4-3 many CASSQAGDEQYF TGCGCCAGCAGCCAAGCCGGGGACGAGCAGTACTTC
NA TRBJ2-7 15 TRBV28 many CASGRGTPGTYEQYF TGTGCCAGCGGCCGCGGGACTCCCGGGACCTACGAGCAGTACTTC
NA TRBJ2-3 13 TRBV7-9 many CASSLDRGNTQYF TGTGCCAGCAGCTTAGATCGGGGTAATACGCAGTATTTT